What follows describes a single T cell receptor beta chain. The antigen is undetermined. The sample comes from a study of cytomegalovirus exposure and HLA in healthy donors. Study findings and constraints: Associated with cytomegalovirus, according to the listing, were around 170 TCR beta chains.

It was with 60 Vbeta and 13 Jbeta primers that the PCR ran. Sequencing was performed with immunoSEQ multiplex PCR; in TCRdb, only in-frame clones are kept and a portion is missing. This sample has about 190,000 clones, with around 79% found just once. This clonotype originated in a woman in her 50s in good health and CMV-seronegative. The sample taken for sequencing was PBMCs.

The CDR3 coding sequence is TGTGCCAGCAGCTTGGCCGGCAGGGGGCCACAAGAGACCCAGTACTTC. Protein product: CASSLAGRGPQETQYF. V is TRBV5-6 and J is TRBJ2-5; 8 bases fit TRBD1. J gave up 2 bases and V 0 bases, and 6 bases lay outside the gene matches. This CDR3 is 16 amino acids long. The germline gives CDR1 SGHDT, CDR2 YYEEEE. Full variable domain (missing parts from reference TRBV5-6 and TRBJ2-5): DAGVTQSPTHLIKTRGQQVTLRCSPKSGHDTVSWYQQALGQGPQFIFQYYEEEERQRGNFPDRFSGHQFPNYSSELNVNALLLGDSALYLCASSLAGRGPQETQYFGPGTRLLVL.